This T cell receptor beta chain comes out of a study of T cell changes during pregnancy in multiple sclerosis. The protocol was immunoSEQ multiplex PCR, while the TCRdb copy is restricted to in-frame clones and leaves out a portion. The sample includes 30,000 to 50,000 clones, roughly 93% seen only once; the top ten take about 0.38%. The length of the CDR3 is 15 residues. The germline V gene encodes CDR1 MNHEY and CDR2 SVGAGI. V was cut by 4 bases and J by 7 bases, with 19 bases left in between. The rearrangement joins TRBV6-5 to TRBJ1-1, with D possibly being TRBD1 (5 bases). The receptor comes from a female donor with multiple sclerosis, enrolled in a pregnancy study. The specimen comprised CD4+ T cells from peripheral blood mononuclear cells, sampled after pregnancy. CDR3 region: CASSWRGGGFIEAFF. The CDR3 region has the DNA TGTGCCAGCAGTTGGCGGGGGGGAGGGTTTATTGAAGCTTTCTTT.